The rows below give T cell receptor beta chains drawn from one sample of a study of breast tumors, draining lymph nodes, adjacent tissues. Each CDR3 protein is one row after TCRdb ran MiXCR on the multiplex PCR reads. The repertoire has over 250,000 distinct CDR3 sequences, 30% of them found once; the top ten carry more than 0.95%. The specimen was axillary lymph node tissue. These receptors all stem from a female donor with breast cancer. Some clones in this sample may be carry-over from other donors' samples. Each CDR3 is given with its conserved first and last residue. Fields, in order: J gene, clone size, D gene, V gene, CDR3 DNA, CDR3 protein. A D gene is named only where the DNA matches it firmly. Expanded clones are given a class, and other clones once, few, many or no size at all.

TRBJ2-7 | many | . | TRBV14 | TGTGCCAGCAGCCAAGTTTTCCCCGTAACGTCTGGAGAGCAGTACTTC | CASSQVFPVTSGEQYF
TRBJ2-7 | many | . | TRBV20-1 | TGCAGTGCTCAACCCTCGGGCTCCTACGAGCAGTACTTC | CSAQPSGSYEQYF
TRBJ1-2 | . | . | TRBV11-2 | TGTGCCAGCAGCCTCTTCGACTACAGGACATCTGGTGGCTACACCTTC | CASSLFDYRTSGGYTF
TRBJ1-4 | . | . | TRBV19 | TGTGCCAGTAGTCCGGCTCAGGCTAATGAAAAACTGTTTTTT | CASSPAQANEKLFF
TRBJ2-4 | . | TRBD2 | TRBV5-1 | TGCGCCAGCAGCTTGGAGTCGGGAGGGCTGAATGACATTCAGTACTTC | CASSLESGGLNDIQYF
TRBJ2-7 | . | . | TRBV2 | TGTGCCAGCATTGGGGGAGGCTCCTACGAGCAGTACTTC | CASIGGGSYEQYF
TRBJ1-2 | many | . | TRBV5-1 | TGCGCCAGCAGCCCCCAGACAGGAGACTATGGCTACACCTTC | CASSPQTGDYGYTF
TRBJ1-2 | . | . | TRBV12-3/TRBV12-4 | TGTGCCAACAGTTTAGGGCGGAATTGGGCTGCCTTC | CANSLGRNWAAF
TRBJ2-2 | . | TRBD2 | TRBV10-3 | TGTGCCATCAGCCCCACACCGGGACTAGCCATGAACATCGGGGAGCTGTTTTTT | CAISPTPGLAMNIGELFF
TRBJ1-4 | . | . | TRBV20-1 | TGCAGTGCCCCGGCGCGGGCTAATGAAACACTGTTTTTT | CSAPARANETLFF
TRBJ2-3 | . | . | TRBV12-3/TRBV12-4 | TGTGCTAGTGGTTTGGTATCCGGTCGGCGGGTCACAGATACGCAGTATTTT | CASGLVSGRRVTDTQYF
TRBJ2-5 | . | . | TRBV7-3 | TGTGCCAGCAGCTCATCTTACGGACAGAGAGTCCAAGGGACCCAGTACTTC | CASSSSYGQRVQGTQYF
TRBJ2-1 | many | TRBD2 | TRBV10-1 | TGCGCCAGCAGTGAGCAGCGGGGGTCCTACAATGAGCAGTTCTTC | CASSEQRGSYNEQFF
TRBJ1-4 | . | . | TRBV12-3/TRBV12-4 | TGTGCCAGCAGTTCGACGTTTAACGAAGAACTGTTCTTT | CASSSTFNEELFF
TRBJ2-1 | many | TRBD2 | TRBV10-2 | TGCGCCAGCAGCCCGACTAGCGGATACAATGAGCAGTTCTTC | CASSPTSGYNEQFF
TRBJ2-7 | many | TRBD1 | TRBV20-1 | TGCAGTGCCCTCCCACAGGGGGTATATGGCGAGCAGTACTTC | CSALPQGVYGEQYF
TRBJ2-7 | . | . | TRBV3-1 | TGTGCCAGCACCCGGGGGGCGCGCTACGAGCAGTACTTC | CASTRGARYEQYF
TRBJ2-7 | many | . | TRBV12-3/TRBV12-4 | TGTGCCAGCAGTGCAAACAGGGTAGCGGCCTACGAGCAGTACTTC | CASSANRVAAYEQYF
TRBJ2-2 | . | . | TRBV7-9 | TGTGCCAGCAGCCGAACCCAGGAGAACACCGGGGAGCTGTTTTTT | CASSRTQENTGELFF
TRBJ1-2 | many | . | TRBV9 | TGTGCCAGCAGCGTAGACGAGGAACTCTATGGCTACACCTTC | CASSVDEELYGYTF
TRBJ1-2 | many | . | TRBV6-1 | TGTGCCAGCCTATCAACCGCGCGAGGGGGGCGCGGGGGCTACACCTTC | CASLSTARGGRGGYTF
TRBJ2-2 | . | TRBD2 | TRBV5-1 | TGCGCCAGCAGCGGGGCTAGCGGGCCCGGGGAGCTGTTTTTT | CASSGASGPGELFF
TRBJ1-2 | . | . | TRBV5-4 | TGTGCCAGCAGCAGGGACGGTACCTATGGCTACACCTTC | CASSRDGTYGYTF
TRBJ2-1 | many | TRBD1 | TRBV20-1 | TGCAGTGCTAGACTGGGACAGGGTTTGGACTTC | CSARLGQGLDF
TRBJ2-5 | many | . | TRBV19 | TGTGCCAGTAGTCAGGACAGAAAGACCCAGTACTTC | CASSQDRKTQYF
TRBJ2-1 | . | . | TRBV9 | TGTGCCAGCAGCGCCCGGGGTGATAGCACAGATACGCAGTTCTTC | CASSARGDSTDTQFF
TRBJ2-2 | many | . | TRBV7-3 | TGTGCCAGCAGCTTTGGTAGCTTGAACACCGGGGAGCTGTTTTTT | CASSFGSLNTGELFF